The 19 T cell receptor beta chains below all came from one sample that was sequenced in a study of CD8 T cells in ankylosing spondylitis. TCRdb used MiXCR to reprocess the 5' RACE reads, holding one entry per CDR3 protein. Here the sample spans around 280,000 distinct CDR3 sequences, 15% to 25% being singletons. The specimen sequenced was blood, either unsorted or a sorted T cell fraction (not recorded which). All receptors come from a male donor with ankylosing spondylitis or in good health (not recorded which).

This clonotype was seen at least ten times. V and J are TRBV5-5 and TRBJ1-2; D gene ambiguous. CDR3 length equals 14 residues. Trimming stripped 6 bases from V and 6 bases from J, with 18 bases between. Germline CDR1 is SGHKS and CDR2 is YYEKEE (reference sequence). This CDR3 reads CASTLGRGEHGYTF. As DNA, the CDR3 is TGTGCCAGCACCCTTGGACGTGGAGAACATGGCTACACCTTC. The entire variable domain, with the rest obtained from reference TRBV5-5 and TRBJ1-2, is as follows: DAGVTQSPTHLIKTRGQQVTLRCSPISGHKSVSWYQQVLGQGPQFIFQYYEKEERGRGNFPDRFSARQFPNYSSELNVNALLLGDSALYLCASTLGRGEHGYTFGSGTRLTVV.

This clonotype was seen more than once but under ten times. This chain connects TRBV6-1 to TRBJ2-1; D gene ambiguous. The ends were cut back, 10 bases at V and 3 bases at J, with 16 bases in the middle. Germline CDR1 reads MNHNS; CDR2 reads SASEGT. The CDR3 extends over 14 amino acids. The CDR3 coding sequence is TGTGCCACCTCCCGAGACAAACTCTACAATGAGCAGTTCTTC. Amino acid sequence: CATSRDKLYNEQFF.

A few counts support this clonotype. V is TRBV12-3 or TRBV12-4 and J is TRBJ2-2; D remains ambiguous. This CDR3 has 15 amino acids. V was trimmed by 10 bases and J by 2 bases, leaving 17 bases between them. In DNA, the CDR3 is TGTGCCACCCTCTCCGAACTGATAAACACCGGGGAGCTGTTTTTT. It is translated as CATLSELINTGELFF.

This clonotype occurred a few times. This rearrangement joins TRBV12-3 or TRBV12-4 to TRBJ2-3, with 10 positions matching TRBD2. With V trimmed by 5 bases and J by 2 bases, 10 bases remained unmatched. CDR3 size: 17 residues. This CDR3 reads CASSTYLSGGATDTQYF. DNA of the CDR3: TGTGCCAGCAGTACATACCTGAGCGGGGGGGCCACAGATACGCAGTATTTT.

This clonotype appeared a few times. The rearrangement uses TRBV5-5 and TRBJ1-4, with D unresolved. The V end lost 3 bases, the J end lost 8 bases, and 14 bases lay between the germline ends. This CDR3 is 14 amino acids long. Looked up from germline, CDR1 is SGHKS and CDR2 is YYEKEE (reference sequence). Here the CDR3 reads CASSSTPLGEKLFF. CDR3 DNA sequence: TGTGCCAGCAGCTCGACTCCCCTGGGGGAAAAACTGTTTTTT. The variable domain in full, with the rest retrieved from reference TRBV5-5 and TRBJ1-4, is DAGVTQSPTHLIKTRGQQVTLRCSPISGHKSVSWYQQVLGQGPQFIFQYYEKEERGRGNFPDRFSARQFPNYSSELNVNALLLGDSALYLCASSSTPLGEKLFFGSGTQLSVL.

This clonotype showed up just once. This chain links TRBV5-1 with TRBJ2-1; 11 positions match TRBD2. Per germline, CDR1 SGHRS and CDR2 YFSETQ. The junction had 10 bases not matched to a gene; V was cut back by 4 bases and J by 7 bases. The CDR3 totals 16 residues. CDR3 nucleotides: TGCGCCAGCAGCGACGGGACTAGCGGCGCCTGGAATGAGCAGTTCTTC. Protein product: CASSDGTSGAWNEQFF.

The chain combines TRBV5-1 with TRBJ1-1; D call uncertain. Germline CDR1 is SGHRS and CDR2 is YFSETQ. The length of the CDR3 is 13 residues. V lost 2 bases, J lost 5 bases, and 10 bases lay in between. The CDR3 loop is CASSFGSWTEAFF. The CDR3 DNA sequence: TGCGCCAGCAGCTTCGGTAGTTGGACTGAAGCTTTCTTT. The full variable domain, its missing parts supplied by reference TRBV5-1 and TRBJ1-1, is KAGVTQTPRYLIKTRGQQVTLSCSPISGHRSVSWYQQTPGQGLQFLFEYFSETQRNKGNFPGRFSGRQFSNSRSEMNVSTLELGDSALYLCASSFGSWTEAFFGQGTRLTVV.

The rearrangement links TRBV12-3 or TRBV12-4 to TRBJ1-4; the match to TRBD1 covers 7 bases. The CDR3 runs 14 residues. V trimming: 3 bases; J trimming: 7 bases; junction bases outside the gene matches: 5. DNA for the CDR3: TGTGCCAGCAGTTTGCGAGGGGGCCGTGAAAAACTGTTTTTT. Translation gives CASSLRGGREKLFF.

The chain couples TRBV21-1 to TRBJ2-7; the D call in the table, TRBD1, was not verified against the DNA. TRBV21-1 is flagged as a pseudogene. CDR3 length equals 15 residues. The CDR3 is CASSKRGTGASEQYV. The CDR3 nucleotides read TGTGCCAGCAGCAAACGCGGGACAGGGGCAAGCGAGCAGTACGTC.

The sample holds many counts of this clonotype. The chain combines TRBV12-3 or TRBV12-4 with TRBJ2-2; TRBD1 aligns across 11 bases. Unmatched junction bases numbered 12, after V lost 2 bases and J lost 7 bases. There are 18 residues in the CDR3. CDR3 DNA: TGTGCCAGCAGTTTACGTCAGGGCGGACAGGGGGCCGGCGGGGAGCTGTTTTTT. Amino acids: CASSLRQGGQGAGGELFF.

This sequence joins TRBV7-3 and TRBJ2-1, with 11 bases aligning to TRBD1. The CDR3 runs to 17 residues. The germline CDR1 and CDR2 sequences are SGHTA and FQGTGA. The ends lost 4 bases at V and 8 bases at J; junction bases unmatched: 13. CDR3 amino acids: CASSYRTGTGGSDEQFF. The DNA for the CDR3 is TGTGCCAGCAGCTACCGAACCGGGACAGGGGGGAGCGATGAGCAGTTCTTC.

The V and J genes are TRBV6-5 and TRBJ1-1; no definite D call. CDR3 length: 15 amino acids. The V and J ends lost 0 bases and 3 bases respectively, with 11 bases between them. Looked up from germline, CDR1 is MNHEY and CDR2 is SVGAGI. CDR3 sequence (DNA): TGTGCCAGCAGTTACTCGCCGGCTTCGGACACTGAAGCTTTCTTT. The encoded protein is CASSYSPASDTEAFF.

A few counts support this clonotype. The chain is built from TRBV5-1 and TRBJ2-6, with 8 bases fitting TRBD1. This CDR3 is built from 19 residues. The germline gives CDR1 SGHRS, CDR2 YFSETQ. J lost 0 bases, V lost 4 bases, and 12 bases had no gene match. The CDR3 protein is CASSGRQGLGHSGANVLTF. DNA of the CDR3: TGCGCCAGCAGCGGCCGACAGGGGTTAGGCCACTCTGGGGCCAACGTCCTGACTTTC.

V usage is TRBV28 and J usage is TRBJ2-7; D is undetermined. Germline V CDR1 and CDR2: MDHEN, SYDVKM. V lost 4 bases and J lost 4, with 11 bases in between. The CDR3 runs to 13 residues. The CDR3 reads CASSSASIYEQYV. Written as DNA, the CDR3 is TGTGCCAGCAGTTCAGCCAGTATATACGAGCAGTACGTC.

The J gene is TRBJ1-1, the V gene TRBV28, with TRBD1 as a possible D gene (5 bases). Trimming left V 6 bases short and J 0 bases short, with 11 bases between. This CDR3 contains 14 residues. The germline CDR1 and CDR2 sequences are MDHEN and SYDVKM. DNA for the CDR3: TGTGCCAGCAGGATCGGGACCCTGAACACTGAAGCTTTCTTT. Protein: CASRIGTLNTEAFF. The whole variable domain, filled in from reference TRBV28 and TRBJ1-1, reads DVKVTQSSRYLVKRTGEKVFLECVQDMDHENMFWYRQDPGLGLRLIYFSYDVKMKEKGDIPEGYSVSREKKERFSLILESASTNQTSMYLCASRIGTLNTEAFFGQGTRLTVV.

This clonotype showed up just a few times. J is TRBJ1-1 and V is TRBV5-1; D is ambiguous. The germline V gene has CDR1 SGHRS and CDR2 YFSETQ. The CDR3 is 14 amino acids. Trimming left V 3 bases short and J 3 bases short, with 12 bases between. The CDR3 loop is CASSYGVMDTEAFF. CDR3 bases: TGCGCCAGCAGCTATGGAGTCATGGACACTGAAGCTTTCTTT.

A few counts support this clonotype. This chain links TRBV6-4 with TRBJ2-1; D might be TRBD1 (5 bases). Deletions cut 0 bases from V and 0 bases from J, with 15 bases between. Germline CDR1 is MRHNA and CDR2 is SNTAGT. The CDR3 runs 18 residues. The CDR3 here is CASSDSSAGLFSYNEQFF. In nucleotides, the CDR3 is TGTGCCAGCAGTGACTCATCGGCAGGGCTTTTCTCCTACAATGAGCAGTTCTTC.

The CDR3 is CASSAQYSGNTIYF. The DNA of the CDR3 is TGTGCCAGCAGCGCCCAGTACTCTGGAAACACCATATATTTT. This chain connects TRBV7-6 to TRBJ1-3; no definite D call. Trimming removed 5 bases at V and 0 bases at J, with 8 bases between. CDR1 is SGHVS, CDR2 FNYEAQ, per germline. CDR3 length equals 14 residues.

This clonotype was detected ten times or more. This chain links TRBV18 with TRBJ2-1; 9 bases agree with TRBD1. The V and J ends lost 5 bases and 4 bases, in that order; junction bases with no gene match: 15. Looked up from germline, CDR1 is KGHSH and CDR2 is LQKENI. The CDR3 has 18 residues. The CDR3 loop is CASSRDRETLHLYNEQFF. As DNA, the CDR3 is TGTGCCAGCTCAAGGGACAGGGAGACCCTACACCTTTACAATGAGCAGTTCTTC.